Sequencing of this T cell receptor beta chain was carried out in a study of human T cells and chemical hapten exposure. Whole-study context: Patients were given diphenylcyclopropenone on the scalp weekly across the roughly 24-week study. Variability of per-sample TCR yields stemmed mainly from small differences in pooled library volume.

Documented time point: pre-sensitization, week 0. Treatment reported: therapeutic diphenylcyclopropenone sensitization with weekly scalp DPC. Germline values: CDR1 MNHEY, CDR2 SVGEGT. Trimming cost V 5 bases and J 14 bases; bases outside gene matches: 4. The CDR3 runs to 12 residues. Points from the study as a whole: Patch test score tracked positively with PT1 expanded TCR counts. TCRs exceeding a frequency of 1 in 1000 stayed unchanged under DPC sensitization.

As for this clonotype: The antigen is unknown.

A single record per CDR3 protein comes from TCRdb applying MiXCR to the RACE reads. This table holds fewer than 300,000 distinct CDR3 sequences, about 9% found once. The chain employs TRBV6-2 or TRBV6-3 and TRBJ2-1; 12 positions agree with TRBD2. The receptor was derived from a middle-aged woman with alopecia areata. Some clones in this sample may be carry-over from other donors' samples. Sample: whole blood, taken in connection with sensitization to the hapten diphenylcyclopropenone (DPC). The CDR3 nucleotides read TGTGCCAGCAGTCCGCCTAGCGGGAGGGAGTTCTTC. Its protein is CASSPPSGREFF.